This T cell receptor beta chain was documented in a study of CXCR3-negative and CXCR3-positive naive CD8 T cells. Notes on the study in general: Comparison of naive subsets found surface CD5 to be comparable, and TCR strength was inferred on the basis of TRB CDR3 properties. Memory CD8+ cells had much lower diversity, and both naive subsets had comparably high diversity.

Remarks on this clonotype: Its target is not known.

Each TRB cDNA library was prepared by 5' RACE (with UMI labels). TCRdb reanalyzed the 5' RACE reads, giving one entry per CDR3 protein sequence and no DNA. Reported are roughly 48,000 distinct CDR3 sequences; the ten largest clones contain about 15%. Looked up from germline, CDR1 is DFQATT and CDR2 is SNEGSKA (reference sequence). The CDR3 is 14 residues long. Sequencing input: memory CD8+ T cells from blood. This TCR derives from a human donor in good health. Some clones in this sample may be carry-over from other donors' samples. V usage is TRBV20-1 and J usage is TRBJ2-1; TCRdb names TRBD1, which stays unverified in the absence of DNA. CDR3 protein: CSASGQGDYNEQFF.